Listed below are T cell receptor beta chains from one sample, sequenced in a study of T cell responses to AZD1222 COVID-19 vaccine. Libraries were prepared by immunoSEQ multiplex PCR; TCRdb keeps only in-frame clonotypes and omits some of them. This table has over 75,000 clones, roughly nine tenths appearing once. The sequencing used peripheral blood, collected on day 0 of AZD1222 vaccination. These receptors all come from an adult in good health. The CDR3 runs from the conserved cysteine through the conserved F or W. The D gene is left open where the match is weak. Clone size is not always given. Where it is, it says once, few, many or a class for expanded clones.

clone_size,v_call,j_call,d_call,cdr3_aa,cdr3_nt
-,TRBV6-5,TRBJ1-4,TRBD1,CASTSRGSEEKLFF,TGTGCCAGTACCAGCAGGGGGTCCGAGGAAAAACTGTTTTTT
-,TRBV5-6,TRBJ1-5,TRBD1,CASSRTGTGGGNQPQHF,TGTGCCAGCAGCAGAACCGGGACAGGGGGCGGCAATCAGCCCCAGCATTTT
-,TRBV30,TRBJ2-3,TRBD2,CALGSGLSTDTQYF,TGTGCCCTAGGTAGCGGGCTTAGCACAGATACGCAGTATTTT
-,TRBV19,TRBJ1-5,-,CATAPDSGWRGSNQPQHF,TGTGCCACCGCCCCGGACAGTGGATGGAGGGGAAGCAATCAGCCCCAGCATTTT
-,TRBV7-8,TRBJ1-2,-,CASSKGVANYGYTF,TGTGCCAGCAGCAAGGGGGTTGCTAACTATGGCTACACCTTC
-,TRBV11-2,TRBJ1-6,-,CASSLGSSYNSPLHF,TGTGCCAGCAGCTTGGGAAGCTCCTATAATTCACCCCTCCACTTT
-,TRBV12-3/TRBV12-4,TRBJ2-5,-,CASSLFGETQYF,TGTGCCAGCAGTTTATTCGGGGAGACCCAGTACTTC
-,TRBV11-2,TRBJ2-2,TRBD2,CASSPPPASLAGGTGELFF,TGTGCCAGCAGCCCACCCCCGGCTTCCTTAGCGGGAGGCACCGGGGAGCTGTTTTTT
-,TRBV18,TRBJ1-2,TRBD1,CASSPQGQGMNNGYTF,TGTGCCAGCTCACCGCAGGGACAGGGGATGAATAATGGCTACACCTTC
-,TRBV28,TRBJ1-4,-,CASSFAMGRGGDMENEKLFF,TGTGCCAGCAGTTTTGCGATGGGACGGGGGGGTGATATGGAAAATGAAAAACTGTTTTTT
-,TRBV19,TRBJ1-5,-,CASSIGVSSQPQHF,TGTGCCAGTAGTATCGGAGTTTCAAGCCAGCCCCAGCATTTT
few,TRBV29-1,TRBJ1-1,-,CSVEQVGEAFF,TGCAGCGTTGAACAGGTCGGAGAAGCTTTCTTT
-,TRBV28,TRBJ1-5,TRBD1,CASSDRGGDQPQHF,TGTGCCAGCAGTGACAGGGGCGGCGATCAGCCCCAGCATTTT
-,TRBV6-5,TRBJ1-2,-,CASSYSGGGYTF,TGTGCCAGCAGTTACTCGGGGGGCGGCTACACCTTC
-,TRBV6-4,TRBJ2-3,-,CASSSSMGQGLNTQYF,-
-,TRBV6-5,TRBJ1-5,-,CASSYTRRQYNQPQHF,TGTGCCAGCAGTTACACCCGACGACAGTACAATCAGCCCCAGCATTTT
-,TRBV5-1,TRBJ1-2,-,CASSPATVNYGYTF,TGCGCCAGCAGCCCGGCGACAGTTAACTATGGCTACACCTTC
-,TRBV7-2,TRBJ1-1,-,CASSWGGRAFF,TGTGCCAGCAGCTGGGGCGGGAGAGCTTTCTTT
-,TRBV20-1,TRBJ2-7,-,CSASYGERREQYF,TGCAGTGCTAGTTATGGGGAGAGACGCGAGCAGTACTTC